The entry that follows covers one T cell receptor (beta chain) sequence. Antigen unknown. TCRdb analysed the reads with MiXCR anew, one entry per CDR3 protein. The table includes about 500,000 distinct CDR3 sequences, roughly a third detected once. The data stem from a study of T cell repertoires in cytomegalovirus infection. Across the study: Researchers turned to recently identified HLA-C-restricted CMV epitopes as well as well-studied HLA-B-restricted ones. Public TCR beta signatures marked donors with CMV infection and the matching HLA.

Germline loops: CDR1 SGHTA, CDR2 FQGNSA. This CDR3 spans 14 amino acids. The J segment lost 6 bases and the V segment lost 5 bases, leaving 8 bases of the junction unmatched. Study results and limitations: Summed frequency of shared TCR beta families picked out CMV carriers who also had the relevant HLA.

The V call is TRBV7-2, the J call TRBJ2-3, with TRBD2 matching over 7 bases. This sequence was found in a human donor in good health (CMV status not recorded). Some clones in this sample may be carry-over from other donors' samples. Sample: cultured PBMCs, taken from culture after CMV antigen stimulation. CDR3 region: CASSPGQGGDTQYF. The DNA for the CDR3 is TGTGCCAGCAGCCCCGGGCAGGGAGGGGATACGCAGTATTTT.